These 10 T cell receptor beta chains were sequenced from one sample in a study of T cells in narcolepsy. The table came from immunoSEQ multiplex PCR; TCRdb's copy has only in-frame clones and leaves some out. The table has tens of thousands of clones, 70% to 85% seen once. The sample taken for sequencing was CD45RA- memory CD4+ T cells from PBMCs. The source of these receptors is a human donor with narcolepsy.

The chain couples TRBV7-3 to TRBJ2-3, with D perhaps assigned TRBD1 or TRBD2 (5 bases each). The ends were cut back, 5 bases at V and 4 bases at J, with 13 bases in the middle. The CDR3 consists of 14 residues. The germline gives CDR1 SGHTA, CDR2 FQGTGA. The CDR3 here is CASSPGLGADTQYF. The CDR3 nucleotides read TGTGCCAGCAGCCCAGGACTGGGGGCAGATACGCAGTATTTT.

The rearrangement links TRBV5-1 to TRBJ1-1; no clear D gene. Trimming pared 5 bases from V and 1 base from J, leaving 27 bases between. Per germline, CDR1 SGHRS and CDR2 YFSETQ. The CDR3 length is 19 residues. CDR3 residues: CASRLSGLQDGVTNTEAFF. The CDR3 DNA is TGCGCCAGCAGGTTATCTGGGCTTCAGGATGGGGTGACGAACACTGAAGCTTTCTTT. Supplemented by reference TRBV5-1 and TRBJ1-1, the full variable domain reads KAGVTQTPRYLIKTRGQQVTLSCSPISGHRSVSWYQQTPGQGLQFLFEYFSETQRNKGNFPGRFSGRQFSNSRSEMNVSTLELGDSALYLCASRLSGLQDGVTNTEAFFGQGTRLTVV.

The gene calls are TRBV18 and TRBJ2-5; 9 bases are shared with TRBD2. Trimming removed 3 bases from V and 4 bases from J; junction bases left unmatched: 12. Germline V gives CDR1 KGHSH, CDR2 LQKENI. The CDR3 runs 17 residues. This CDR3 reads CASSPQRLAASRETQYF. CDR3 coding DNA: TGTGCCAGCTCACCTCAGAGACTAGCGGCCTCCAGAGAGACCCAGTACTTC.

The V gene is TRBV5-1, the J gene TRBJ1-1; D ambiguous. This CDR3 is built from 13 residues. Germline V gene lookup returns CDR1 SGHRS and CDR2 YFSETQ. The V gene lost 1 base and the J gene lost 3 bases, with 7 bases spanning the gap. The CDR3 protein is CASSLSGDTEAFF. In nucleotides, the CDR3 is TGCGCCAGCAGCTTGAGCGGGGACACTGAAGCTTTCTTT.

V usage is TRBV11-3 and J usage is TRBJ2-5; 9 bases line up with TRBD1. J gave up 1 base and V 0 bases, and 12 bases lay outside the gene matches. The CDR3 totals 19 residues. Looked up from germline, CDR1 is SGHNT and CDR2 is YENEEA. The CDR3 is CASSLDRGQGVLGQETQYF. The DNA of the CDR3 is TGTGCCAGCAGCTTAGATCGGGGACAGGGAGTTCTAGGCCAAGAGACCCAGTACTTC. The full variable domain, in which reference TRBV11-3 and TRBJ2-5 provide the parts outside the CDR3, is EAGVVQSPRYKIIEKKQPVAFWCNPISGHNTLYWYLQNLGQGPELLIRYENEEAVDDSQLPKDRFSAERLKGVDSTLKIQPAELGDSAVYLCASSLDRGQGVLGQETQYFGPGTRLLVL.

The CDR3 region is CASSLVLASGNIQYF. In nucleotides, the CDR3 is TGTGCCAGCAGCTTAGTCTTGGCTTCTGGGAACATTCAGTACTTC. The chain couples TRBV7-8 to TRBJ2-4, with D unresolved. The CDR3 covers 15 residues. Trimming took 1 base from V and 7 from J, leaving 14 bases between them. CDR1 SGHVS and CDR2 FQNEAQ come from the germline V gene. The entire variable domain, with the rest obtained from reference TRBV7-8 and TRBJ2-4, is as follows: GAGVSQSPRYKVAKRGQDVALRCDPISGHVSLFWYQQALGQGPEFLTYFQNEAQLDKSGLPSDRFFAERPEGSVSTLKIQRTQQEDSAVYLCASSLVLASGNIQYFGAGTRLSVL.

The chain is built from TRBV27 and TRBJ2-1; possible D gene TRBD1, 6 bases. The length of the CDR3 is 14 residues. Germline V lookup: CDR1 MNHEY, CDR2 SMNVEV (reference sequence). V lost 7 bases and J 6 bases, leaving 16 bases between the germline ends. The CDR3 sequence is CASTSRQAGNEQFF. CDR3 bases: TGTGCCAGCACCTCAAGACAGGCGGGCAATGAGCAGTTCTTC.

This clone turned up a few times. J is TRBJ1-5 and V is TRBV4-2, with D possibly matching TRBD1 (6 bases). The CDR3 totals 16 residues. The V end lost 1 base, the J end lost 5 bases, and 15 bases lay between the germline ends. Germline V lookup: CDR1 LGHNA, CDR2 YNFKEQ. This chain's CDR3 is CASSQGHGAGDQPQHF. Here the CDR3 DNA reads TGTGCCAGCAGCCAAGGACATGGGGCAGGGGATCAGCCCCAGCATTTT.

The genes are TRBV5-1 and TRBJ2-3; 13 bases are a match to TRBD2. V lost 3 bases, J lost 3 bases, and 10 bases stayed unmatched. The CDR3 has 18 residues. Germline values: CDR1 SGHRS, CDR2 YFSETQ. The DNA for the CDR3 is TGCGCCAGCAGCTCCTACCCCTTGACTAGCGGGGGGACAGATACGCAGTATTTT. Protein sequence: CASSSYPLTSGGTDTQYF. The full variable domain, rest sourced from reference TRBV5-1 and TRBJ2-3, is KAGVTQTPRYLIKTRGQQVTLSCSPISGHRSVSWYQQTPGQGLQFLFEYFSETQRNKGNFPGRFSGRQFSNSRSEMNVSTLELGDSALYLCASSSYPLTSGGTDTQYFGPGTRLTVL.

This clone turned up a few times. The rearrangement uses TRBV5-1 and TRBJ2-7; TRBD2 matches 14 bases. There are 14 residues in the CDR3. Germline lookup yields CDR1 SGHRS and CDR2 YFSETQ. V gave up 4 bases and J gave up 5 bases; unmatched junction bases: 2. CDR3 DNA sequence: TGCGCCAGCAGCCTGGGACTAGCGGGAGACGAGCAGTACTTC. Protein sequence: CASSLGLAGDEQYF.